The 21 T cell receptor beta chains below were found in one sample sequenced in a study of cytomegalovirus exposure and HLA in healthy donors. PCR was performed using 60 Vbeta and 13 Jbeta primers. Using immunoSEQ multiplex PCR, the repertoire was profiled, and TCRdb retains in-frame clones only, with some absent. The table lists around 190,000 clones, approximately 85% of them singletons. Sequencing was carried out using PBMCs. These receptors came from a woman aged 50 to 65 in good health and CMV-seronegative.

This sequence joins TRBV15 and TRBJ1-3; possibly TRBD1 for D (5 bases). The length of the CDR3 is 16 residues. CDR1 and CDR2 from the germline V gene are LNHNV and YYDKDF (reference sequence). The V gene lost 0 bases and the J gene lost 2 bases, with 11 bases spanning the gap. The CDR3 reads CATSRDSRAPGNTIYF. CDR3 nucleotides: TGTGCCACCAGCAGAGATTCCAGGGCACCTGGAAACACCATATATTTT.

This clone was counted many times. The CDR3 sequence: CASSQANTGAAYEQYF. DNA for the CDR3: TGCGCCAGCAGCCAAGCTAATACAGGCGCGGCTTACGAGCAGTACTTC. The chain recombines TRBV4-3 with TRBJ2-7; D is possibly TRBD1 (5 bases). The germline gives CDR1 LGHNA, CDR2 YSLEER. Trimming took 1 base from V and 4 from J, leaving 17 bases between them. The CDR3 spans 16 residues.

V and J are TRBV9 and TRBJ2-5, with a tentative D call TRBD2 (7 bases). Trimming stripped 3 bases from V and 2 bases from J, with 11 bases between. This CDR3 comprises 14 residues. CDR1 is SGDLS and CDR2 is YYNGEE in the germline V gene. This chain's CDR3 is CASSGRGAQETQYF. CDR3 DNA: TGTGCCAGCAGCGGTCGGGGGGCGCAAGAGACCCAGTACTTC.

There are a few counts of this clone. J is TRBJ2-2 and V is TRBV18; D gene ambiguous. CDR1 KGHSH and CDR2 LQKENI come from the germline V gene. The CDR3 extends over 12 amino acids. The V end was cut by 3 bases, the J end by 6 bases, with 5 bases between. Here the CDR3 reads CASSPSAGELFF. The CDR3 coding sequence is TGTGCCAGCTCACCCTCTGCCGGGGAGCTGTTTTTT.

The CDR3 nucleotides are TGTGCCAGCAGCTATGGGACTAGCGGGAACACAGGGGAGCAGTACTTC. Translation gives CASSYGTSGNTGEQYF. This chain connects TRBV5-6 to TRBJ2-7; the match to TRBD2 covers 13 bases. V gave up 3 bases and J gave up 7 bases; unmatched junction bases: 10. CDR1 SGHDT and CDR2 YYEEEE come from the germline V gene. This CDR3 contains 16 residues.

For the CDR3, the DNA is TGCGCCAGCAGTAGGGACAGATTATACGAGCAGTACTTC. It yields the protein CASSRDRLYEQYF. This rearrangement joins TRBV5-1 to TRBJ2-5; 7 bases agree with TRBD1. The assigned J gene may be wrong: the sequence end matches TRBJ2-7 better. Germline V gene data show CDR1 as SGHRS and CDR2 as YFSETQ. The CDR3 is 13 residues long.

This clone was picked up one time. V and J are TRBV5-1 and TRBJ2-2; D unclear. Germline CDR1 is SGHRS and CDR2 is YFSETQ. The CDR3 runs 18 residues. V shed 4 bases and J shed 1 base, with 20 bases lying between them. The CDR3 region has the DNA TGCGCCAGCAGCCGCCGATCCGCCCACAGTGAGAACACCGGGGAGCTGTTTTTT. This sequence encodes CASSRRSAHSENTGELFF.

This clone is a singleton in its sample. The chain joins TRBV6-6 to TRBJ2-7; 9 bases agree with TRBD1. The V and J ends lost 6 bases and 1 base, in that order; junction bases with no gene match: 4. Germline lookup yields CDR1 MNHNY and CDR2 SVGAGI (reference sequence). CDR3 length: 14 residues. CDR3 loop: CASSQQGASYEQYF. CDR3 DNA sequence: TGTGCCAGCAGCCAACAGGGGGCTTCCTACGAGCAGTACTTC.

V and J are TRBV29-1 and TRBJ2-5, with 13 positions matching TRBD2. The CDR3 has 14 residues. The germline CDR1 and CDR2 sequences are SQVTM and ANQGSEA. The V gene end was trimmed by 3 bases and the J gene end by 5 bases; junction bases not matched to a gene: 3. The CDR3: CSVETSGRWETQYF. In DNA, the CDR3 is TGCAGCGTTGAGACTAGCGGGAGGTGGGAGACCCAGTACTTC.

Only one count was recorded for this clone. The rearrangement links TRBV15 to TRBJ1-5, with D possibly TRBD1 on 5 matching bases. Between the trimmed V and J ends, which lost 3 bases and 4 bases, there was a span of 13 bases. The CDR3 spans 15 residues. Germline lookup yields CDR1 LNHNV and CDR2 YYDKDF (reference sequence). CDR3 residues: CATSRGHWENQPQHF. The CDR3 DNA reads TGTGCCACCAGCAGGGGGCATTGGGAAAATCAGCCCCAGCATTTT.

J is TRBJ2-5 and V is TRBV5-4; 9 bases are shared with TRBD2. In germline, CDR1 is SGHNT, CDR2 YYREEE (reference sequence). The CDR3 extends over 16 amino acids. After removal of 4 bases from V and 2 bases from J, the junction contained 9 bases not matched to a gene. DNA for the CDR3: TGTGCCAGCAGCGCCCCTAGCGGGGCACTTCAAGAGACCCAGTACTTC. Translating gives CASSAPSGALQETQYF.

The chain has TRBV30 and TRBJ2-3, with TRBD2 identical over 9 bases. CDR3 length: 16 residues. The junction had 14 bases not matched to a gene; V was cut back by 3 bases and J by 7 bases. Germline values: CDR1 GTSNPN, CDR2 SVGIG (reference sequence). The CDR3 DNA reads TGTGCCTGGAGCTTGGGGCTAAGCGGGAGGCTAAATACGCAGTATTTT. Translating gives CAWSLGLSGRLNTQYF. The full variable domain, completed using reference TRBV30 and TRBJ2-3, is SQTIHQWPATLVQPVGSPLSLECTVEGTSNPNLYWYRQAAGRGLQLLFYSVGIGQISSEVPQNLSASRPQDRQFILSSKKLLLSDSGFYLCAWSLGLSGRLNTQYFGPGTRLTVL.

The gene calls are TRBV27 and TRBJ2-1; no definite D call. V lost 2 bases, J lost 8 bases, and 7 bases lay in between. Germline-derived CDR1 and CDR2 are MNHEY and SMNVEV (reference sequence). The CDR3 length is 12 residues. The CDR3 spells CASSLRGHEQFF. The CDR3 nucleotides are TGTGCCAGCAGTTTACGAGGTCATGAGCAGTTCTTC.

A few counts support this clone. The chain recombines TRBV28 with TRBJ2-4, with a possible D match to TRBD1 (6 bases). The CDR3 sequence is 14 residues long. V lost 7 bases to trimming and J lost 6 bases, with 16 bases between them. CDR1 is MDHEN, CDR2 SYDVKM, per germline. The DNA of the CDR3 is TGTGCCAGCACCCCAGGGGCCCAACTAAACATTCAGTACTTC. It yields the protein CASTPGAQLNIQYF. Supplemented by reference TRBV28 and TRBJ2-4, the full variable domain reads DVKVTQSSRYLVKRTGEKVFLECVQDMDHENMFWYRQDPGLGLRLIYFSYDVKMKEKGDIPEGYSVSREKKERFSLILESASTNQTSMYLCASTPGAQLNIQYFGAGTRLSVL.

The genes are TRBV5-8 and TRBJ2-7; TRBD2 might be the D (5 bases). The ends were cut back, 0 bases at V and 1 base at J, with 8 bases in the middle. CDR3 length equals 14 residues. Germline CDR1 and CDR2: SGHTS and YDEGEE. CDR3 sequence (DNA): TGTGCCAGCAGCTTGGGAGGGAGTTCCTACGAGCAGTACTTC. Protein sequence: CASSLGGSSYEQYF.

The table lists this clone with a count of one. This chain links TRBV5-1 with TRBJ1-3, with a weak D call TRBD1 (6 bases). This CDR3 is 16 amino acids long. V was clipped by 5 bases and J by 0 bases, with 15 bases between them. Per the germline V gene, CDR1 is SGHRS and CDR2 is YFSETQ. The CDR3 protein is CASSVTTGLSGNTIYF. Written as DNA, the CDR3 is TGCGCCAGCAGTGTGACAACAGGGCTCTCTGGAAACACCATATATTTT.

J is TRBJ2-2 and V is TRBV28; 9 nucleotides line up with TRBD1. This CDR3 spans 15 amino acids. Unmatched junction bases numbered 4, after V lost 5 bases and J lost 3 bases. The germline V gene encodes CDR1 MDHEN and CDR2 SYDVKM. The CDR3 DNA follows: TGTGCCAGCAGTCCAGGGGACAGGGACACCGGGGAGCTGTTTTTT. This encodes CASSPGDRDTGELFF.

The gene calls are TRBV5-1 and TRBJ2-7; a weak D match, TRBD1 (5 bases). Between the trimmed V and J ends, which lost 1 base and 3 bases, there was a span of 14 bases. Germline CDR1 and CDR2: SGHRS and YFSETQ. The length of the CDR3 is 15 residues. CDR3 residues: CASSLTSGPYYEQYF. CDR3 DNA sequence: TGCGCCAGCAGCTTGACTTCAGGGCCCTACTACGAGCAGTACTTC.

The V gene is TRBV9, the J gene TRBJ2-1; 7 nucleotides align to TRBD1. The CDR3 consists of 15 residues. The V and J ends lost 0 bases and 3 bases, in that order; junction bases with no gene match: 3. Germline CDR1 reads SGDLS; CDR2 reads YYNGEE. The DNA of the CDR3 is TGTGCCAGCAGCGTAGGAGGGGGCGTCTACAATGAGCAGTTCTTC. Its protein product is CASSVGGGVYNEQFF.

This clone was observed a single time. V usage is TRBV27 and J usage is TRBJ2-7; 8 bases are shared with TRBD1. V dropped 6 bases and J dropped 4; count of bases not matched to a gene: 11. This CDR3 has 15 amino acids. The V gene's germline CDR1 is MNHEY and CDR2 SMNVEV (reference sequence). The CDR3 here is CASRPVGQGSYEQYF. The DNA of the CDR3 is TGTGCCAGCAGACCCGTCGGACAGGGTTCTTACGAGCAGTACTTC.

Written as DNA, the CDR3 is TGTGCCAGCAGTTTGAGACAGGCGTACACCGGGGAGCTGTTTTTT. The encoded protein is CASSLRQAYTGELFF. The chain has TRBV27 and TRBJ2-2, with a tentative D call TRBD1 (6 bases). The CDR3 loop spans 15 amino acids. V was trimmed by 3 bases and J by 3 bases, leaving 11 bases between them. Per the germline V gene, CDR1 is MNHEY and CDR2 is SMNVEV (reference sequence).